A single sample gave rise to the 21 T cell receptor beta chains below, sequenced in a study of blood T cells in healthy people across ages. PCR was performed a second time for 7 to 11 cycles using a sample-barcoded 5' primer and a J-beta primer mix. TCRdb reprocessed the 5' RACE reads via MiXCR and lists one record per CDR3 protein. The sample records hundreds of thousands of distinct CDR3 sequences, about 55% being singletons. Sequenced sample: blood. Receptor source: an elderly man in good health.

This clonotype showed up just a few times. CDR3 residues: CSASGAGTGQETQYF. In DNA form, the CDR3 reads TGCAGTGCCTCCGGGGCCGGGACAGGCCAAGAGACCCAGTACTTC. The rearrangement uses TRBV20-1 and TRBJ2-5; 8 bases map to TRBD1. Unmatched junction bases numbered 10, after V lost 6 bases and J lost 1 base. Germline V gene lookup returns CDR1 DFQATT and CDR2 SNEGSKA (reference sequence). The CDR3 covers 15 residues.

This clonotype was picked up a small number of times. V usage is TRBV5-1 and J usage is TRBJ2-1, with unresolved D. CDR3 length: 14 residues. CDR1 and CDR2 from the germline V gene are SGHRS and YFSETQ. V was shortened by 1 base and J by 9 bases, with 14 bases between the two germline ends. CDR3 protein: CASSLPPPASEQFF. CDR3 in DNA: TGCGCCAGCAGCTTGCCCCCCCCGGCCAGTGAGCAGTTCTTC.

The gene calls are TRBV7-2 and TRBJ2-4, with 9 bases that match TRBD1. This CDR3 is 13 amino acids long. Germline V gene data show CDR1 as SGHTA and CDR2 as FQGNSA. V lost 1 base, J lost 13 bases, and 5 bases stayed unmatched. The CDR3 loop is CASSLGWTGEQYF. The CDR3 nucleotides read TGTGCCAGCAGCTTAGGATGGACAGGGGAGCAGTACTTC.

This clonotype was found once. The chain has TRBV12-3 or TRBV12-4 and TRBJ1-6; 8 bases map to TRBD1. The CDR3 has 15 residues. Losses at the gene ends were 6 bases for V and 2 bases for J; bases not matched to a gene: 3. The CDR3 reads CASRQDRAYNSPLHF. As DNA, the CDR3 is TGTGCCAGCAGACAGGACAGGGCCTATAATTCACCCCTCCACTTT.

This clonotype has more than one count but fewer than ten. The chain couples TRBV7-3 to TRBJ2-1, with D tentatively TRBD1 or TRBD2 (5 bases each). Germline CDR1 and CDR2: SGHTA and FQGTGA. This CDR3 contains 14 residues. Trimming pared 1 base from V and 9 bases from J, leaving 13 bases between. Here the CDR3 DNA reads TGTGCCAGCAGCTTAATCCCCGGGGCAAGTGAGCAGTTCTTC. Protein: CASSLIPGASEQFF.

This clonotype was found a few times. The chain is built from TRBV9 and TRBJ1-2; D is uncertain. Trimming pared 2 bases from V and 3 bases from J, leaving 8 bases between. The CDR3 contains 13 residues. Germline V gene data show CDR1 as SGDLS and CDR2 as YYNGEE. The CDR3 protein is CASSVTGDYGYTF. CDR3 nucleotide sequence: TGTGCCAGCAGCGTTACGGGAGACTATGGCTACACCTTC.

The chain is built from TRBV28 and TRBJ2-5; 12 bases match TRBD1. Germline V lookup: CDR1 MDHEN, CDR2 SYDVKM. The CDR3 totals 16 residues. The V and J ends lost 5 bases and 5 bases, in that order; junction bases with no gene match: 9. This chain's CDR3 is CASSVYGTGGRETQYF. For the CDR3, the DNA is TGTGCCAGCAGTGTATATGGGACAGGGGGCAGGGAGACCCAGTACTTC.

The table lists this clonotype with a few counts. The rearrangement links TRBV27 to TRBJ1-1; possibly TRBD1 for D (5 bases). CDR3 length: 14 residues. The germline gives CDR1 MNHEY, CDR2 SMNVEV (reference sequence). The V gene lost 5 bases and the J gene lost 1 base, with 11 bases spanning the gap. DNA for the CDR3: TGTGCCAGCAGTCTTAGAGGACAGAACACTGAAGCTTTCTTT. Amino acid sequence: CASSLRGQNTEAFF.

This chain connects TRBV2 to TRBJ2-4, with D tentatively TRBD2 (6 bases). The J call is uncertain, as TRBJ2-7 better fits the DNA end. Germline V CDR1 and CDR2: SNHLY, FYNNEI. This CDR3 is 14 amino acids long. CDR3 in amino acids: CASSEGGELDEQYF. For the CDR3, the DNA is TGTGCCAGCAGTGAAGGCGGGGAACTCGACGAGCAGTACTTC.

This clonotype was observed a handful of times. J is TRBJ2-3 and V is TRBV20-1; no clear D gene. Germline V CDR1 and CDR2: DFQATT, SNEGSKA (reference sequence). This CDR3 has 11 residues. V gave up 5 bases and J gave up 10 bases, with 13 bases separating them. The CDR3 sequence is CSARGHGSQYF. The CDR3 region has the DNA TGCAGTGCTCGCGGTCACGGGTCGCAGTATTTT.

The chain joins TRBV7-9 to TRBJ2-7; 8 nucleotides line up with TRBD1. The CDR3 loop spans 15 amino acids. In germline, CDR1 is SEHNR, CDR2 FQNEAQ (reference sequence). Trimming removed 8 bases from V and 0 bases from J; junction bases left unmatched: 9. CDR3 sequence: CASRPSGTGSYEQYF. For the CDR3, the DNA is TGTGCCAGCCGCCCCTCCGGGACAGGCTCCTACGAGCAGTACTTC.

CDR3 coding DNA: TGTGCCAGCAGTACGGGACAGGGGTTAGAAAAACTGTTTTTT. Protein sequence: CASSTGQGLEKLFF. The chain recombines TRBV25-1 with TRBJ1-4; 10 nucleotides agree with TRBD1. Germline loops: CDR1 MGHDK, CDR2 SYGVNS. V lost 5 bases to trimming and J lost 8 bases; unmatched junction nucleotides: 5. The CDR3 totals 14 residues.

The rearrangement joins TRBV10-2 to TRBJ1-1; no clear D gene. The CDR3 spans 11 residues. Germline CDR1 reads WSHSY; CDR2 reads SAAADI. The ends were cut back, 5 bases at V and 3 bases at J, with 4 bases in the middle. The CDR3: CASSTDTEAFF. Written as DNA, the CDR3 is TGCGCCAGCAGTACTGACACTGAAGCTTTCTTT.

The chain has TRBV18 and TRBJ2-1; unclear D gene. Germline V gives CDR1 KGHSH, CDR2 LQKENI. The CDR3 extends over 11 amino acids. V lost 6 bases, J lost 9 bases, and 9 bases lay in between. The CDR3 loop reads CASSPTAEQFF. The CDR3 nucleotides read TGTGCCAGCTCCCCGACCGCTGAGCAGTTCTTC.

The chain recombines TRBV10-3 with TRBJ2-5; D perhaps matches TRBD2 (6 bases). The DNA matches TRBJ2-7 better at its end, which makes the J call doubtful. Germline CDR1 is ENHRY and CDR2 is SYGVKD. The CDR3 loop spans 14 amino acids. CDR3 in DNA: TGTGCCATCAGTGGGAGGGACGGCTCTGTCGAGCAGTACTTC. This codes for CAISGRDGSVEQYF.

The CDR3 loop is CAISARGQTVLNEQFF. The CDR3 DNA reads TGTGCCATCAGTGCTCGGGGACAGACAGTACTCAATGAGCAGTTCTTC. This rearrangement joins TRBV10-3 to TRBJ2-1, with 7 bases lining up with TRBD1. The CDR3 runs to 16 residues. With 4 bases clipped from V and 6 bases from J, the junction kept 12 bases outside the gene matches. Per the germline V gene, CDR1 is ENHRY and CDR2 is SYGVKD.

This clonotype was picked up a small number of times. This chain uses TRBV5-6 with TRBJ2-1; 7 bases align to TRBD2. The CDR3 length is 17 residues. The V gene's germline CDR1 is SGHDT and CDR2 YYEEEE. The junction had 7 bases not matched to a gene; V was cut back by 1 base and J by 0 bases. The CDR3 loop reads CASSLRIAGLSYNEQFF. CDR3 coding DNA: TGTGCCAGCAGCTTGAGGATAGCGGGCCTCTCCTACAATGAGCAGTTCTTC.

The rearrangement joins TRBV5-1 to TRBJ2-5, with 9 bases lining up with TRBD2. Trimming at V came to 2 bases and at J to 5 bases, leaving 4 bases not matched to a gene. This CDR3 has 14 residues. CDR1 and CDR2 from the germline V gene are SGHRS and YFSETQ. Written as DNA, the CDR3 is TGCGCCAGCAGCTTCTCTAGCGGGGCTGAGACCCAGTACTTC. It encodes CASSFSSGAETQYF. Full variable domain (outside the CDR3, taken from reference TRBV5-1 and TRBJ2-5): KAGVTQTPRYLIKTRGQQVTLSCSPISGHRSVSWYQQTPGQGLQFLFEYFSETQRNKGNFPGRFSGRQFSNSRSEMNVSTLELGDSALYLCASSFSSGAETQYFGPGTRLLVL.

There are a few counts of this clonotype. The rearrangement joins TRBV20-1 to TRBJ2-7; TRBD1 aligns across 11 bases. The V and J ends lost 3 bases and 2 bases, in that order; junction bases with no gene match: 12. Germline CDR1 and CDR2: DFQATT and SNEGSKA (reference sequence). The CDR3 spans 17 residues. The CDR3, as DNA: TGCAGTGCTAGGGAAGGACAGGGGGCCCGAGTTACCTACGAGCAGTACTTC. Residues: CSAREGQGARVTYEQYF.

The chain joins TRBV7-2 to TRBJ2-7, with D perhaps TRBD1 (6 bases). CDR1 and CDR2 from the germline V gene are SGHTA and FQGNSA. V was clipped by 5 bases and J by 6 bases, with 14 bases between them. This CDR3 comprises 13 residues. The chain's CDR3 is CASSTYTGPEQYF. In nucleotides, the CDR3 is TGTGCCAGCAGCACCTACACAGGGCCCGAGCAGTACTTC.

This clonotype was seen a single time. The chain uses TRBV6-5 and TRBJ2-7; the match to TRBD1 covers 8 bases. The germline V gene encodes CDR1 MNHEY and CDR2 SVGAGI. The V gene end was trimmed by 6 bases and the J gene end by 5 bases; junction bases not matched to a gene: 12. The CDR3 totals 15 residues. In DNA, the CDR3 is TGTGCCAGCAGCTCCGGACAGGGTGGTTTCGACGAGCAGTACTTC. It encodes CASSSGQGGFDEQYF.